The sequence of this TCR beta chain was determined in a study of blood T cells in healthy people across ages. Points on this clonotype: Its antigen is not identified. It may be a read error: a sequence one base away is much more abundant.

Whole-study findings and limits: Expanded clonotype changes were possibly confounded by unknown donor CMV status.

Together with a sample-barcoded 5' primer, a J-beta primer mix was included in a second PCR lasting roughly 6 to 12 cycles. Unique molecular identifiers of 12 random nucleotides labeled each cDNA. TCRdb reprocessed the 5' RACE reads via MiXCR and lists one record per CDR3 protein. Counted here are 590,000 or so distinct CDR3 sequences, about 30% occurring once; the ten biggest clones make up 15% to 19%. Germline lookup yields CDR1 MNHNS and CDR2 SASEGT. The CDR3 runs 14 residues. The V gene lost 6 bases and the J gene lost 8 bases, with 17 bases spanning the gap. The sequenced sample consisted of blood. This receptor was identified in a woman of 80 years or more in good health. The rearrangement links TRBV6-1 to TRBJ2-1; a weak D match, TRBD2 (6 bases). The CDR3 nucleotides read TGTGCCAGCAGGTGGGAGGACAACCACGATGAGCAGTTCTTC. Protein: CASRWEDNHDEQFF.